These 21 T cell receptor beta chains share one sample of origin, sequenced in a study of blood T cell repertoires in COVID-19. Produced via immunoSEQ multiplex PCR; TCRdb's table is partial and in-frame only. Of 150,000 to 180,000 clones in the sample, about 83% were seen once. The sample taken for sequencing was peripheral blood. The source is a woman aged 55-69 years with COVID-19, enrolled during active disease.

This clone has a handful of counts. The genes are TRBV7-2 and TRBJ1-1; D is undetermined. CDR3 size: 11 residues. Germline CDR1 reads SGHTA; CDR2 reads FQGNSA. V was pared by 1 base and J by 9 bases, with 6 bases between. The CDR3 DNA reads as TGTGCCAGCAGCTTAGTACAGAAAGCTTTCTTT. Its translation is CASSLVQKAFF.

The chain uses TRBV29-1 and TRBJ1-1; maybe TRBD1 (6 bases). The CDR3 is made up of 13 amino acids. Trimming left V 6 bases short and J 0 bases short, with 11 bases between. Germline lookup yields CDR1 SQVTM and CDR2 ANQGSEA. CDR3 region: CSVHWGLNTEAFF. The CDR3 nucleotides are TGCAGCGTCCATTGGGGGCTGAACACTGAAGCTTTCTTT.

The CDR3: CASSLDGNLNTEAFF. The CDR3 DNA follows: TGTGCCAGCAGCTTAGATGGCAATCTGAACACTGAAGCTTTCTTT. V and J are TRBV7-9 and TRBJ1-1, with D uncertain. V was cut by 1 base and J by 0 bases, with 9 bases left in between. Per germline, CDR1 SEHNR and CDR2 FQNEAQ (reference sequence). This CDR3 has 15 amino acids.

For the CDR3, the DNA is TGCGCCAGCAGGCCGGGACAGGGGACCCGTCGCTCTGGAAACACCATATATTTT. This encodes CASRPGQGTRRSGNTIYF. V gene TRBV10-2 combines with J gene TRBJ1-3; 10 positions agree with TRBD1. CDR1 WSHSY and CDR2 SAAADI come from the germline V gene. V dropped 6 bases and J dropped 0; count of bases not matched to a gene: 11. This CDR3 region has 18 residues.

The chain carries TRBV3-1 (or the pseudogene TRBV3-2) and TRBJ1-2; the D is unclear. The germline CDR1 and CDR2 sequences are LGHDT and YNNKEL (reference sequence). This CDR3 contains 15 residues. V was trimmed by 0 bases and J by 5 bases, leaving 13 bases between them. CDR3 sequence (DNA): TGTGCCAGCAGCCAAGAAAGCTTGGCGGTTTATGGCTACACCTTC. This translates into CASSQESLAVYGYTF.

This clone was observed once. This rearrangement joins TRBV5-6 to TRBJ2-4; D possibly corresponds to TRBD2 (6 bases). Deletions cut 7 bases from V and 1 base from J, with 15 bases between. The V gene's germline CDR1 is SGHDT and CDR2 YYEEEE. This CDR3 has 15 residues. The CDR3 region has the DNA TGTGCCAGCCACTGGCGGGGCTTCGCCAAAAACATTCAGTACTTC. This encodes CASHWRGFAKNIQYF.

The sample holds one count of this clone. V and J are TRBV6-5 and TRBJ1-1, with D possibly matching TRBD1 (5 bases). CDR1 MNHEY and CDR2 SVGAGI come from the germline V gene. The CDR3 has 15 amino acids. V was trimmed by 5 bases and J by 6 bases, leaving 19 bases between them. CDR3 region: CASSPPGRSGPEAFF. The CDR3 region has the DNA TGTGCCAGCAGTCCTCCTGGACGGTCAGGGCCTGAAGCTTTCTTT.

This clone showed up just a few times. CDR3 loop: CASSLVSVSGANVLTF. In DNA, the CDR3 is TGCGCCAGCAGCTTGGTCTCGGTCTCTGGGGCCAACGTCCTGACTTTC. This rearrangement joins TRBV5-1 to TRBJ2-6; D not resolved. V dropped 0 bases and J dropped 0 bases, with 7 bases sitting between them. Germline assignment: CDR1 SGHRS and CDR2 YFSETQ. The CDR3 consists of 16 residues.

The chain has TRBV21-1 and TRBJ2-7; TRBD1 is taken as the D call from the table, unchecked against the DNA. TRBV21-1 is marked as a pseudogene. This CDR3 is built from 19 residues. The CDR3 DNA follows: TGTGCCAGCAGCAAAGAGTCAGGGCCCGCACCTCCGTGCTCCTACGAGCAGTACGTC. Translation: CASSKESGPAPPCSYEQYV.

V gene TRBV5-4 combines with J gene TRBJ1-2; 9 nucleotides line up with TRBD1. Germline loops: CDR1 SGHNT, CDR2 YYREEE (reference sequence). Trimming at V came to 0 bases and at J to 7 bases, leaving 1 base not matched to a gene. The CDR3 is 13 residues long. CDR3 DNA sequence: TGTGCCAGCAGCTTGGTGGGACAGGGTGGCTACACCTTC. Amino acid sequence: CASSLVGQGGYTF.

The chain carries TRBV7-6 and TRBJ1-2, with TRBD1 matching over 7 bases. CDR1 and CDR2 from the germline V gene are SGHVS and FNYEAQ. This CDR3 spans 13 amino acids. V dropped 5 bases and J dropped 7; count of bases not matched to a gene: 7. This CDR3 is CASSQRQGGGYTF. DNA of the CDR3: TGTGCCAGCAGCCAAAGACAGGGCGGTGGCTACACCTTC.

V is TRBV6-4 and J is TRBJ2-3; TRBD2 agrees at 11 bases. Germline-derived CDR1 and CDR2 are MRHNA and SNTAGT. The CDR3 is 20 residues long. The V and J ends lost 4 bases and 0 bases, in that order; junction bases with no gene match: 15. The CDR3 coding sequence is TGTGCCAGCAGTGTCAATGGGCTAGCGGGGGGCCGACCTAGCACAGATACGCAGTATTTT. Translation gives CASSVNGLAGGRPSTDTQYF.

The rearrangement uses TRBV5-1 and TRBJ2-5, with a weak D call TRBD2 (6 bases). The V gene's germline CDR1 is SGHRS and CDR2 YFSETQ. V dropped 0 bases and J dropped 5 bases, with 11 bases sitting between them. The CDR3 length is 14 residues. The CDR3 DNA reads as TGCGCCAGCAGCTTGGCCGGCGGGGTGGAGACCCAGTACTTC. This encodes CASSLAGGVETQYF.

The rearrangement links TRBV29-1 to TRBJ2-7; D is perhaps TRBD1 (7 bases). Germline loops: CDR1 SQVTM, CDR2 ANQGSEA. Trimming took 4 bases from V and 4 from J, leaving 14 bases between them. This CDR3 is 13 amino acids long. The CDR3 protein is CSVAAGQRYEQYF. CDR3 DNA sequence: TGCAGCGTTGCCGCGGGACAGAGGTACGAGCAGTACTTC.

The chain joins TRBV4-2 to TRBJ2-3; TRBD1 aligns across 8 bases. The CDR3 runs to 17 residues. V lost 4 bases, J lost 1 base, and 10 bases stayed unmatched. Germline-derived CDR1 and CDR2 are LGHNA and YNFKEQ. The CDR3 here is CASSPRAGTGGTDTQYF. The CDR3 DNA is TGTGCCAGCAGCCCACGGGCCGGGACAGGAGGCACAGATACGCAGTATTTT.

This chain connects TRBV19 to TRBJ2-1; 9 nucleotides line up with TRBD2. The junction had 7 bases not matched to a gene; V was cut back by 6 bases and J by 4 bases. The V gene's germline CDR1 is LNHDA and CDR2 SQIVND (reference sequence). CDR3 length: 15 amino acids. CDR3 in DNA: TGTGCCAGTAGCGGCCTAGCGGGACTTTACAATGAGCAGTTCTTC. Its translation: CASSGLAGLYNEQFF.

This clone was detected a few times. V usage is TRBV6-5 and J usage is TRBJ1-1; D is undetermined. Trimming stripped 0 bases from V and 1 base from J, with 9 bases between. There are 15 residues in the CDR3. Per germline, CDR1 MNHEY and CDR2 SVGAGI. This CDR3 is CASSYSRPENTEAFF. CDR3 DNA sequence: TGTGCCAGCAGTTACTCGAGGCCGGAGAACACTGAAGCTTTCTTT.

The rearrangement uses TRBV7-2 and TRBJ2-2, with unresolved D. The germline V and J ends were trimmed by 1 base and 0 bases, with 12 bases remaining between them. The CDR3 is 17 amino acids. From germline, CDR1 is SGHTA and CDR2 FQGNSA. The CDR3 loop reads CASSLDWRLANTGELFF. The CDR3 bases are TGTGCCAGCAGCTTAGATTGGCGACTCGCGAACACCGGGGAGCTGTTTTTT. Drawing the rest from reference TRBV7-2 and TRBJ2-2, the complete variable domain is GAGVSQSPSNKVTEKGKDVELRCDPISGHTALYWYRQSLGQGLEFLIYFQGNSAPDKSGLPSDRFSAERTGGSVSTLTIQRTQQEDSAVYLCASSLDWRLANTGELFFGEGSRLTVL.

This clone was detected once. V gene TRBV19 combines with J gene TRBJ2-1; 7 nucleotides agree with TRBD2. The CDR3 covers 15 residues. CDR1 and CDR2 (germline): LNHDA, SQIVND (reference sequence). Unmatched junction bases numbered 6, after V lost 7 bases and J lost 0 bases. CDR3 amino acids: CASTILADSYNEQFF. The DNA for the CDR3 is TGTGCCAGTACCATCCTAGCGGACTCCTACAATGAGCAGTTCTTC.

This sequence joins TRBV7-3 and TRBJ2-5, with D possibly TRBD1 on 7 matching bases. Germline CDR1 is SGHTA and CDR2 is FQGTGA. The length of the CDR3 is 16 residues. V shed 0 bases and J shed 2 bases, with 13 bases lying between them. DNA of the CDR3: TGTGCCAGCAGCTTAACCCCAGGGGGAGGTCAAGAGACCCAGTACTTC. Residues: CASSLTPGGGQETQYF.

The V call is TRBV11-3, the J call TRBJ2-1, with TRBD2 matching over 12 bases. CDR3 length: 16 amino acids. Germline-derived CDR1 and CDR2 are SGHNT and YENEEA. J gave up 7 bases and V 5 bases, and 9 bases lay outside the gene matches. As DNA, the CDR3 is TGTGCCAGCAGCCCTCGGACTAGCGGGAATATAAATGAGCAGTTCTTC. It translates to CASSPRTSGNINEQFF.